This paragraph reports one T cell receptor beta chain. Its antigen is unknown. The sample originates from a study of shared clonotypes between healthy human individuals. About the study: Each donor had three CD4 naive, three CD4 memory, two CD8 naive and one CD8 memory plate.

The V gene's germline CDR1 is SNHLY and CDR2 FYNNEI. The CDR3 extends over 14 amino acids. V was cut by 4 bases and J by 6 bases, with 13 bases left in between. Broader study findings: Clonotypes shared by all four sorted-subset donors had higher generation probabilities than non-shared clonotypes. Larger richness was generally estimated for naive than memory subsets.

TCRdb keeps only in-frame clones here, not all; method: immunoSEQ multiplex PCR. The data contain fewer than 3 million clones, roughly 92% of them singletons. The TCR comes from a man between 18 and 29 years old in good health. Some clones in this sample may be carry-over from other donors' samples. The material sequenced was naive CD4+ T cells from PBMCs. Subset reported: CD45RA+ positively selected. The V and J genes are TRBV2 and TRBJ2-1; no firm D call. The chain's CDR3 is CASSVGNGPNEQFF. CDR3 in DNA: TGTGCCAGCAGTGTGGGTAACGGACCCAATGAGCAGTTCTTC.